The 30 T cell receptor beta chains in this list originate from one sample, sequenced in a study of OX40 agonist ivuxolimab in advanced cancers. Profiled with immunoSEQ multiplex PCR; TCRdb holds only in-frame clones, not every one. The sample holds about 50,000 clones; 60% to 80% are singletons and the top ten take over 2%. The specimen comprised CD4+ or CD8+ T cells sorted from blood, sampled in a trial of the OX40 agonist ivuxolimab. These receptors all come from an adult with an advanced solid tumor such as melanoma, head and neck, liver or kidney cancer.

The chain employs TRBV28 and TRBJ1-1; no definite D call. Germline CDR1 MDHEN, CDR2 SYDVKM. Between the trimmed V and J ends, which lost 6 bases and 6 bases, there was a span of 14 bases. CDR3 length: 13 amino acids. This CDR3 is CASRKMGFSEAFF. The DNA of the CDR3 is TGTGCCAGCAGAAAAATGGGGTTCTCTGAAGCTTTCTTT.

As for this clone: Other nucleotide sequences in the sample specify the same CDR3. CDR3 sequence: CASRDRLYEQYF. CDR3 bases: TGTGCCAGTAGGGACAGGTTATACGAGCAGTACTTC. V is TRBV19 and J is TRBJ2-7; 7 bases are shared with TRBD1. The V gene end was trimmed by 6 bases and the J gene end by 4 bases; junction bases not matched to a gene: 3. The CDR3 totals 12 residues. The germline CDR1 and CDR2 sequences are LNHDA and SQIVND (reference sequence).

This clone has only a few counts. The V call is TRBV5-1, the J call TRBJ1-1; possible D gene TRBD1, 5 bases. Germline values: CDR1 SGHRS, CDR2 YFSETQ. Trimming cost V 4 bases and J 6 bases, with 13 bases left between them. This CDR3 is built from 13 residues. CDR3 sequence: CASSGGEIAEAFF. In DNA, the CDR3 is TGCGCCAGCAGCGGGGGGGAGATCGCTGAAGCTTTCTTT.

Only a few counts were recorded for this clone. The J gene is TRBJ1-5, the V gene TRBV27; D might be TRBD1 (5 bases). This CDR3 has 15 amino acids. V lost 6 bases to trimming and J lost 2 bases, with 14 bases between them. The V gene's germline CDR1 is MNHEY and CDR2 SMNVEV (reference sequence). The CDR3 region is CASSRDPWGNQPQHF. As DNA, the CDR3 is TGTGCCAGCAGCAGGGACCCGTGGGGCAATCAGCCCCAGCATTTT.

In its sample, this clone was seen a few times. This rearrangement joins TRBV2 to TRBJ2-7, with 10 bases lining up with TRBD2. The V gene's germline CDR1 is SNHLY and CDR2 FYNNEI. This CDR3 has 20 amino acids. Trimming cost V 4 bases and J 5 bases; bases outside gene matches: 23. Here the CDR3 reads CASSVPTKKILAGEEDEQYF. CDR3 DNA: TGTGCCAGCAGTGTCCCAACAAAGAAAATCCTAGCGGGAGAAGAGGACGAGCAGTACTTC.

This clone was recorded only once. The chain recombines TRBV5-1 with TRBJ2-3, with D tentatively TRBD1 (6 bases). The CDR3 has 15 amino acids. Germline assignment: CDR1 SGHRS and CDR2 YFSETQ. V shed 2 bases and J shed 1 base, with 11 bases lying between them. The CDR3 sequence is CASSFQYRGTDTQYF. Written as DNA, the CDR3 is TGCGCCAGCAGCTTCCAATACAGGGGCACAGATACGCAGTATTTT.

The chain joins TRBV5-8 to TRBJ2-2, with TRBD2 identical over 7 bases. V lost 2 bases to trimming and J lost 3 bases; unmatched junction nucleotides: 4. Looked up from germline, CDR1 is SGHTS and CDR2 is YDEGEE. This CDR3 is built from 15 residues. The CDR3 DNA sequence: TGTGCCAGCAGCTTTTTCCTAGCGGACACCGGGGAGCTGTTTTTT. Translation: CASSFFLADTGELFF.

V gene TRBV10-3 combines with J gene TRBJ2-5; D gene unclear. Trimming removed 5 bases from V and 5 bases from J, with 12 bases in between. Germline CDR1 is ENHRY and CDR2 is SYGVKD. The CDR3 runs 13 residues. CDR3 amino acids: CAISTLVGETQYF. The CDR3, as DNA: TGTGCCATCAGTACCTTGGTGGGCGAGACCCAGTACTTC.

The V and J genes are TRBV9 and TRBJ2-7; 8 nucleotides agree with TRBD1. The CDR3 extends over 13 amino acids. With 3 bases clipped from V and 6 bases from J, the junction kept 5 bases outside the gene matches. Germline loops: CDR1 SGDLS, CDR2 YYNGEE. The CDR3 loop reads CASSGPGGGEQYF. For the CDR3, the DNA is TGTGCCAGCAGCGGCCCAGGGGGCGGCGAGCAGTACTTC.

The rearrangement joins TRBV6-1 to TRBJ2-3, with D tentatively TRBD2 (6 bases). Trimming left V 7 bases short and J 0 bases short, with 11 bases between. CDR3 length: 14 residues. Germline values: CDR1 MNHNS, CDR2 SASEGT. The CDR3 DNA follows: TGTGCCAGCAACCTAGCGACTAGCACAGATACGCAGTATTTT. Protein: CASNLATSTDTQYF.

The chain uses TRBV30 and TRBJ1-2; 10 nucleotides line up with TRBD1. The length of the CDR3 is 14 residues. Germline V gene data show CDR1 as GTSNPN and CDR2 as SVGIG (reference sequence). V trimming: 3 bases; J trimming: 4 bases; junction bases outside the gene matches: 5. CDR3 DNA sequence: TGTGCCTGGAGGAAGGACAGGGGGGTCTATGGCTACACCTTC. Protein sequence: CAWRKDRGVYGYTF.

There are a few counts of this clone. The V gene is TRBV28, the J gene TRBJ2-1; 9 nucleotides align to TRBD1. Trimming removed 5 bases from V and 7 bases from J; junction bases left unmatched: 12. The CDR3 sequence is 16 residues long. Germline-derived CDR1 and CDR2 are MDHEN and SYDVKM. For the CDR3, the DNA is TGTGCCAGCAGTACTATGTGGGACAGGGCTAGGAATGAGCAGTTCTTC. Protein sequence: CASSTMWDRARNEQFF.

The chain employs TRBV18 and TRBJ2-5, with 10 bases that match TRBD2. The V segment lost 3 bases and the J segment 1 base; nucleotides outside the gene matches: 5. CDR3 size: 16 residues. CDR1 and CDR2 (germline): KGHSH, LQKENI. In nucleotides, the CDR3 is TGTGCCAGCTCACCTTTCGTAGCGGGAGGCCAAGAGACCCAGTACTTC. It translates to CASSPFVAGGQETQYF.

This rearrangement joins TRBV2 to TRBJ2-1; either TRBD1 or TRBD2 may supply D (5 bases each). The V gene's germline CDR1 is SNHLY and CDR2 FYNNEI. Trimming removed 5 bases from V and 5 bases from J, with 16 bases in between. The CDR3 runs 15 residues. CDR3 protein: CASSSGDQINNEQFF. In nucleotides, the CDR3 is TGTGCCAGCAGTTCCGGGGACCAAATTAACAATGAGCAGTTCTTC.

This chain connects TRBV7-2 to TRBJ1-1; no clear D. Trimming cost V 1 base and J 5 bases, with 11 bases left between them. Germline V gene data show CDR1 as SGHTA and CDR2 as FQGNSA. The CDR3 consists of 14 residues. The CDR3 sequence: CASSLVGSGTEAFF. CDR3 coding DNA: TGTGCCAGCAGCTTAGTAGGGTCTGGGACTGAAGCTTTCTTT.

The rearrangement joins TRBV11-3 to TRBJ2-1; D ambiguous. Germline loops: CDR1 SGHNT, CDR2 YENEEA. The CDR3 is 13 residues long. V was pared by 0 bases and J by 9 bases, with 9 bases between. CDR3 in DNA: TGTGCCAGCAGCTTAGACCCCAATGTTGAGCAGTTCTTC. This encodes CASSLDPNVEQFF.

This clone was observed a few times. The chain employs TRBV6-6 and TRBJ2-7; D gene uncertain. Germline values: CDR1 MNHNY, CDR2 SVGAGI (reference sequence). Trimming left V 6 bases short and J 4 bases short, with 10 bases between. CDR3 length: 12 residues. CDR3 in DNA: TGTGCCAGCAGGGTTGGGTTGTACGAGCAGTACTTC. Its translation: CASRVGLYEQYF.

By its share, this clone is medium-sized. The V call is TRBV19, the J call TRBJ1-5, with D unresolved. V was trimmed by 6 bases and J by 6 bases, leaving 12 bases between them. The germline V gene encodes CDR1 LNHDA and CDR2 SQIVND (reference sequence). CDR3 length: 13 residues. CDR3 amino acids: CASSRAPGQPQHF. CDR3 coding DNA: TGTGCCAGTAGCCGGGCCCCGGGTCAGCCCCAGCATTTT.

The sample holds a few counts of this clone. V gene TRBV2 combines with J gene TRBJ2-3; 14 bases are shared with TRBD2. V gave up 8 bases and J gave up 5 bases; unmatched junction bases: 3. This CDR3 comprises 14 residues. CDR1 and CDR2 (germline): SNHLY, FYNNEI. CDR3 protein: CASPGLAGVDTQYF. For the CDR3, the DNA is TGTGCCAGCCCGGGACTAGCGGGAGTAGATACGCAGTATTTT. Together with reference TRBV2 and TRBJ2-3, the CDR3 gives the full variable domain: EPEVTQTPSHQVTQMGQEVILRCVPISNHLYFYWYRQILGQKVEFLVSFYNNEISEKSEIFDDQFSVERPDGSNFTLKIRSTKLEDSAMYFCASPGLAGVDTQYFGPGTRLTVL.

The chain carries TRBV5-4 and TRBJ1-4, with 8 bases lining up with TRBD1. The germline V gene has CDR1 SGHNT and CDR2 YYREEE (reference sequence). V gave up 6 bases and J gave up 1 base; unmatched junction bases: 14. The CDR3 runs to 18 residues. CDR3 bases: TGTGCCAGCAACTCCAGGGGACAGGAAGATCGAACTAATGAAAAACTGTTTTTT. Its translation: CASNSRGQEDRTNEKLFF.

The gene calls are TRBV10-3 and TRBJ2-3, with 7 nucleotides matching TRBD1. V gave up 10 bases and J gave up 4 bases; unmatched junction bases: 8. The CDR3 runs 13 residues. CDR1 is ENHRY, CDR2 SYGVKD, per germline. The CDR3 coding sequence is TGTGCCAGTCGGGACAGTTTCTCAGATACGCAGTATTTT. Amino acids: CASRDSFSDTQYF.

This clone was picked up a small number of times. This chain joins TRBV7-6 and TRBJ2-3; D unclear. With 5 bases removed from V and 4 bases from J, the gap between germline ends came to 13 bases. CDR3 length: 14 residues. Germline CDR1 reads SGHVS; CDR2 reads FNYEAQ. Here the CDR3 reads CASSTRWSADTQYF. CDR3 nucleotides: TGTGCCAGCAGCACCCGTTGGAGCGCAGATACGCAGTATTTT.

V usage is TRBV6-4 and J usage is TRBJ1-5, with a weak D call TRBD1 (5 bases). This CDR3 spans 11 amino acids. Per the germline V gene, CDR1 is MRHNA and CDR2 is SNTAGT. V lost 8 bases and J lost 4, with 6 bases in between. CDR3 amino acids: CASEGNQPQHF. The DNA of the CDR3 is TGTGCCAGCGAGGGGAATCAGCCCCAGCATTTT.

This rearrangement joins TRBV7-3 to TRBJ1-2; D ambiguous. Trimming stripped 2 bases from V and 6 bases from J, with 10 bases between. The CDR3 consists of 13 residues. Germline lookup yields CDR1 SGHTA and CDR2 FQGTGA. As DNA, the CDR3 is TGTGCCAGCAGCTTAGCTCGAGTAGATGGCTACACCTTC. Translated, it gives CASSLARVDGYTF.

The chain recombines TRBV6-6 with TRBJ1-2; D is possibly TRBD1 (6 bases). CDR1 is MNHNY and CDR2 is SVGAGI in the germline V gene (reference sequence). V shed 2 bases and J shed 5 bases, with 12 bases lying between them. The CDR3 runs to 14 residues. CDR3 amino acids: CASSYLDRMYGYTF. The CDR3 DNA reads as TGTGCCAGCAGTTACCTGGACAGAATGTATGGCTACACCTTC.

The chain joins TRBV5-1 to TRBJ2-7; the D gene could be TRBD1 or TRBD2 (5 bases each). The CDR3 contains 13 residues. With 5 bases removed from V and 5 bases from J, the gap between germline ends came to 14 bases. Germline V gives CDR1 SGHRS, CDR2 YFSETQ. The CDR3 nucleotides are TGCGCCAGCAGTCGGGACGGTGGACACGAGCAGTACTTC. Its protein product is CASSRDGGHEQYF.

A few counts support this clone. The rearrangement uses TRBV28 and TRBJ2-1; D remains ambiguous. The V and J ends lost 5 bases and 7 bases respectively, with 18 bases between them. Germline values: CDR1 MDHEN, CDR2 SYDVKM. This CDR3 spans 15 amino acids. The CDR3 loop reads CASSPSPQGRNEQFF. The CDR3 bases are TGTGCCAGCAGTCCAAGCCCGCAAGGTAGGAATGAGCAGTTCTTC.

The chain has TRBV7-8 and TRBJ2-5; no clear D gene. The CDR3 consists of 14 residues. CDR1 is SGHVS, CDR2 FQNEAQ, per germline. With 5 bases removed from V and 0 bases from J, the gap between germline ends came to 10 bases. CDR3: CASSGQRYQETQYF. The CDR3 DNA sequence: TGTGCCAGCAGCGGCCAACGGTACCAAGAGACCCAGTACTTC.

The genes are TRBV15 and TRBJ2-3, with 8 positions matching TRBD2. This CDR3 is built from 13 residues. The junction had 2 bases not matched to a gene; V was cut back by 3 bases and J by 6 bases. Per the germline V gene, CDR1 is LNHNV and CDR2 is YYDKDF (reference sequence). The CDR3 DNA follows: TGTGCCACCAGCAGCGGGAGGGGGGATACGCAGTATTTT. It encodes CATSSGRGDTQYF.

The rearrangement links TRBV21-1 to TRBJ2-7; the table's D call, TRBD1, was not checked against the DNA. TRBV21-1 is annotated as a pseudogene. CDR3 length: 15 amino acids. The CDR3 nucleotides read TGTGCCAGCAACCCTGGGACAGGGACCCCCTACGAGCAGTACTTC. It encodes CASNPGTGTPYEQYF.